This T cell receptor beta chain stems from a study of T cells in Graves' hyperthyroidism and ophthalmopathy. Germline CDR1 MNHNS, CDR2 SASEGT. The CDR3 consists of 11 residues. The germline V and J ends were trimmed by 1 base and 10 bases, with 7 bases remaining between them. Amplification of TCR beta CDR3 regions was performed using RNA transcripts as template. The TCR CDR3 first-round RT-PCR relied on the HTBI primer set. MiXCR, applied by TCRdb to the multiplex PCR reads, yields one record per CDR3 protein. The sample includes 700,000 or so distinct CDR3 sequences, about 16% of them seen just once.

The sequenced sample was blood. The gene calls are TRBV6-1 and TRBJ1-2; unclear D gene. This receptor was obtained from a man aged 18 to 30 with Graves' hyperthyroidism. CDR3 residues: CASSEVGIYTF. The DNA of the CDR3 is TGTGCCAGCAGTGAAGTAGGGATCTACACCTTC.